These T cell receptor beta chains were read from a single sample in a study of response to subunit inactivated influenza vaccine. MiXCR, run by TCRdb on the RT-PCR reads, gives a single entry per CDR3 protein. Of about 570,000 distinct CDR3 sequences listed, about 10% are singletons. The same data also contributed to another study, on T cells expressing NK-cell markers.

The specimen comprised PBMCs from blood, sampled on the day of vaccination. These receptors all come from a man aged 45-60 years who received an inactivated influenza vaccine. Each CDR3 is given with its conserved first and last residue. Fields, in order: CDR3 DNA, CDR3 protein, clone size, D gene, J gene, V gene. D genes are given only for firm matches. Rows give clone size only sometimes, using once, few, many, or a class for an expanded clone.

DNA: TGTGCCAGCAGTAAGGGTTTCAACTACGAGCAGTACTTC
CDR3: CASSKGFNYEQYF
size: few
D: .
J: TRBJ2-7
V: TRBV7-9

DNA: TGCAGTGCATCCGGACTAGCGGGGGGCATATACTACAATGAGCAGTTCTTC
CDR3: CSASGLAGGIYYNEQFF
size: .
D: TRBD2
J: TRBJ2-1
V: TRBV20-1

DNA: TGCAGCGTCGGGCTGACCCTACTGGAGACCCAGTACTTC
CDR3: CSVGLTLLETQYF
size: few
D: .
J: TRBJ2-5
V: TRBV29-1

DNA: TGCAGCACCGGACAGTCAGAGACCCAGTACTTC
CDR3: CSTGQSETQYF
size: many
D: .
J: TRBJ2-5
V: TRBV20-1

DNA: TGTGCCAGCGCCGGGACAGGGGGATTCACCGGGGAGCTGTTTTTT
CDR3: CASAGTGGFTGELFF
size: .
D: TRBD1
J: TRBJ2-2
V: TRBV6-1

DNA: TGTGCCAGCAGTCCCCCGGAGAATACCGGGGAGCTGTTTTTT
CDR3: CASSPPENTGELFF
size: .
D: .
J: TRBJ2-2
V: TRBV28

DNA: TGTGCCAGCAGCCTCTTCCTATATAGTAATCAGCCCCAGCATTTT
CDR3: CASSLFLYSNQPQHF
size: many
D: .
J: TRBJ1-5
V: TRBV12-3/TRBV12-4

DNA: TGTGCCAGCTCACCGTTCGTCAATGAAGCTTTCTTT
CDR3: CASSPFVNEAFF
size: few
D: .
J: TRBJ1-1
V: TRBV18

DNA: TGTGCCAGCAGTCAACTTCCGGGACTAGCGGGAGCTAGGTCCGAGCAGTACTTC
CDR3: CASSQLPGLAGARSEQYF
size: many
D: TRBD2
J: TRBJ2-7
V: TRBV6-2/TRBV6-3

DNA: TGTGCCAGCAGTTTCGTTGGTGGGGACGAGCAGTACTTC
CDR3: CASSFVGGDEQYF
size: .
D: .
J: TRBJ2-7
V: TRBV27

DNA: TGTGCCAGCAGCTTAGATTCAGGCCCCTACAATGAGCAGTTCTTC
CDR3: CASSLDSGPYNEQFF
size: many
D: .
J: TRBJ2-1
V: TRBV7-6

DNA: TGTGCCATCAGTCTAGCGGGAGAGGGAGAGACCCAGTACTTC
CDR3: CAISLAGEGETQYF
size: .
D: TRBD2
J: TRBJ2-5
V: TRBV10-3

DNA: TGTGCCAGCAGCCCTCGTGGATTGGGATTCCACTTT
CDR3: CASSPRGLGFHF
size: .
D: .
J: TRBJ1-6
V: TRBV7-2

DNA: TGTGCCAGCAGTTTGACCCTTTTGGGGGACCAGGCGGAGCTGTTTTTT
CDR3: CASSLTLLGDQAELFF
size: few
D: .
J: TRBJ2-2
V: TRBV12-3/TRBV12-4

DNA: TGTGCCAGCAGCTCCCCTCAGGGGAAGGGCAATCAGCCCCAGCATTTT
CDR3: CASSSPQGKGNQPQHF
size: few
D: .
J: TRBJ1-5
V: TRBV7-2

DNA: TGTGCCATCAGTGACGTGCAGGGGAGCAATCAGCCCCAGCATTTT
CDR3: CAISDVQGSNQPQHF
size: few
D: .
J: TRBJ1-5
V: TRBV10-3

DNA: TGTGCCATCAGTGAGTCACAGGGTGACACCGGGGAGCTGTTTTTT
CDR3: CAISESQGDTGELFF
size: many
D: .
J: TRBJ2-2
V: TRBV10-3

DNA: TGTGCCACCAGTGCCGAATTGAGCGGGGGATACACCGGGGAGCTGTTTTTT
CDR3: CATSAELSGGYTGELFF
size: many
D: TRBD2
J: TRBJ2-2
V: TRBV24-1

DNA: TGCAGTGCTTTGATAGATACGCAGTATTTT
CDR3: CSALIDTQYF
size: many
D: .
J: TRBJ2-3
V: TRBV20-1

DNA: TGTGCCAGCAGCTTAGTTTACGGGAAAGAGACCCAGTACTTC
CDR3: CASSLVYGKETQYF
size: many
D: .
J: TRBJ2-5
V: TRBV7-2

DNA: TGTGCCAGCAGACAACAGGGTGCTCAGCCCCAGCATTTT
CDR3: CASRQQGAQPQHF
size: many
D: .
J: TRBJ1-5
V: TRBV2

DNA: TGTGCCACCAGTGATTTGACCGGGAGCTCCTACAATGAGCAGTTCTTC
CDR3: CATSDLTGSSYNEQFF
size: .
D: .
J: TRBJ2-1
V: TRBV24-1

DNA: TGTGCCAGCAGCGGACGAGGACAGGGGGGGACTAGCGGGAGGTACGAGCAGTACTTC
CDR3: CASSGRGQGGTSGRYEQYF
size: .
D: TRBD2
J: TRBJ2-7
V: TRBV3-1

DNA: TGTGCCAGCAGCTTGGCCTGGGGGACACCATCTGGCTACACCTTC
CDR3: CASSLAWGTPSGYTF
size: .
D: .
J: TRBJ1-2
V: TRBV5-5

DNA: TGCAGTGCTCTCAACAGCGGGGGGTTGAATGAGCAGTTCTTC
CDR3: CSALNSGGLNEQFF
size: .
D: TRBD2
J: TRBJ2-1
V: TRBV20-1

DNA: TGCAGTGCTAGAGCCGGGACAGGGAATTGGGCTTTCTTT
CDR3: CSARAGTGNWAFF
size: few
D: TRBD1
J: TRBJ1-1
V: TRBV20-1

DNA: TGTGCCAGCAGCCAAAACCCCGGGCAGGGGAGCAGTTCGGAGCAGTTCTTC
CDR3: CASSQNPGQGSSSEQFF
size: few
D: .
J: TRBJ2-1
V: TRBV4-2

DNA: TGCGCCAGCAGTTCTGGAGGGGGTCCCACTGAAGCTTTCTTT
CDR3: CASSSGGGPTEAFF
size: few
D: .
J: TRBJ1-1
V: TRBV5-1

DNA: TGTGCCAGTAGTATGACCTCTCCAGATACGCAGTATTTT
CDR3: CASSMTSPDTQYF
size: .
D: .
J: TRBJ2-3
V: TRBV19

DNA: TGTGCCACTACGACTGGGATTTCGTATGAGCAGTTCTTC
CDR3: CATTTGISYEQFF
size: .
D: .
J: TRBJ2-1
V: TRBV2

DNA: TGTGCCACCAGCCCAAGGGTGGGAGGGGTAGGGGAAAATGAGCAGTTCTTC
CDR3: CATSPRVGGVGENEQFF
size: .
D: TRBD2
J: TRBJ2-1
V: TRBV24-1

DNA: TGTGCCAGCTCACCTGGGACAGCTGATCAGCCCCAGCATTTT
CDR3: CASSPGTADQPQHF
size: few
D: TRBD1
J: TRBJ1-5
V: TRBV18

DNA: TGTGCCAGCAGCTTAAACGACTGGCTGGCGGGGCAAGAGACCCAGTACTTC
CDR3: CASSLNDWLAGQETQYF
size: .
D: .
J: TRBJ2-5
V: TRBV7-2

DNA: TGCGCCAGCAGCGCCCGGGACGGAAGTAATTCACCCCTCCACTTT
CDR3: CASSARDGSNSPLHF
size: few
D: .
J: TRBJ1-6
V: TRBV5-1

DNA: TGTGCCAGCAGCACGACGACGGGGAATCAGCCCCAGCATTTT
CDR3: CASSTTTGNQPQHF
size: many
D: .
J: TRBJ1-5
V: TRBV7-9

DNA: TGCAGTGCCAGGACCCCTATGGGAACTGAAGCTTTCTTT
CDR3: CSARTPMGTEAFF
size: .
D: .
J: TRBJ1-1
V: TRBV20-1

DNA: TGTGCCAGCTCACCACCGGGTAGGGTCGGCTACGAGCAGTACTTC
CDR3: CASSPPGRVGYEQYF
size: few
D: .
J: TRBJ2-7
V: TRBV18

DNA: TGCGCCAGCAGCAACTCTATGGGACAATCGTGGGGGGATACGCAGTATTTT
CDR3: CASSNSMGQSWGDTQYF
size: many
D: .
J: TRBJ2-3
V: TRBV5-1

DNA: TGTGCCAGCAGTACCTCTGGGGCCAACGTCCTGACTTTC
CDR3: CASSTSGANVLTF
size: many
D: .
J: TRBJ2-6
V: TRBV12-3/TRBV12-4

DNA: TGTGCCAGCAGTTACTCGGGGGGGGGAGAAGAGACCCAGTACTTC
CDR3: CASSYSGGGEETQYF
size: few
D: TRBD2
J: TRBJ2-5
V: TRBV6-5

DNA: TGTGCCAGTACCCTCAACCCCGGGGAGCTGTTTTTT
CDR3: CASTLNPGELFF
size: .
D: .
J: TRBJ2-2
V: TRBV19

DNA: TGTGCCAGCAGTTACACTACAGGGCAGTCAGATACGCAGTATTTT
CDR3: CASSYTTGQSDTQYF
size: .
D: .
J: TRBJ2-3
V: TRBV6-5